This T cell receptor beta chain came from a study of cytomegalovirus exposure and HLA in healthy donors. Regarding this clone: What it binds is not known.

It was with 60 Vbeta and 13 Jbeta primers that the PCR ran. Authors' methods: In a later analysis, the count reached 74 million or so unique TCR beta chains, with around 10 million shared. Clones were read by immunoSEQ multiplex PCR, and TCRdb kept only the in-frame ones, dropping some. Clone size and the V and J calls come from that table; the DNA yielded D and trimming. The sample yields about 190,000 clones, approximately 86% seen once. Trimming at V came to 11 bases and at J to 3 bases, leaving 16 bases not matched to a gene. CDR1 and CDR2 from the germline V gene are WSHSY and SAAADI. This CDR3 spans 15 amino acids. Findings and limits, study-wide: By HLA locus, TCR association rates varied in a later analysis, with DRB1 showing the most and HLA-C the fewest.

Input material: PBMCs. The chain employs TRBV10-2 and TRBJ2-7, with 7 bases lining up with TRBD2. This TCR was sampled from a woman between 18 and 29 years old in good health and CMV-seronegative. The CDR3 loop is CAASNSAGDFYEQYF. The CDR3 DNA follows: TGCGCCGCCTCAAACTCCGCGGGGGATTTCTACGAGCAGTACTTC.